The 9 T cell receptor beta chains below were found in one sample sequenced in a study of blood T cell repertoires in COVID-19. Data came from immunoSEQ multiplex PCR; TCRdb stores just in-frame clones and leaves some out. The sample has some 180,000 clones; 65% to 85% are singletons. Sequencing was done on a sample of peripheral blood. Every receptor here comes from a middle-aged woman with COVID-19, enrolled during active disease.

The genes are TRBV18 and TRBJ2-1, with 7 bases aligning to TRBD1. CDR1 is KGHSH, CDR2 LQKENI, per germline. The CDR3 spans 14 residues. Unmatched junction bases numbered 7, after V lost 3 bases and J lost 8 bases. CDR3 amino acids: CASSPWTGKDEQFF. As DNA, the CDR3 is TGTGCCAGCTCACCCTGGACAGGCAAGGATGAGCAGTTCTTC.

The V call is TRBV19, the J call TRBJ2-7; 9 bases are a match to TRBD1. Germline V gives CDR1 LNHDA, CDR2 SQIVND (reference sequence). The J segment lost 3 bases and the V segment lost 5 bases, leaving 5 bases of the junction unmatched. The CDR3 runs to 14 residues. The CDR3, as DNA: TGTGCCAGTAGTTTCGGGACAGGGAACTACGAGCAGTACTTC. It translates to CASSFGTGNYEQYF.

This chain uses TRBV29-1 with TRBJ1-5; maybe TRBD1 (5 bases). The CDR3 sequence is 14 residues long. The germline CDR1 and CDR2 sequences are SQVTM and ANQGSEA. Trimming cost V 4 bases and J 1 base, with 11 bases left between them. CDR3 DNA sequence: TGCAGCGTTGTCACCCAGGGAAGCAATCAGCCCCAGCATTTT. Residues: CSVVTQGSNQPQHF.

The V call is TRBV4-1, the J call TRBJ1-5; a possible D gene is TRBD1 (6 bases). CDR3 length: 15 residues. V shed 0 bases and J shed 6 bases, with 12 bases lying between them. CDR1 MGHRA and CDR2 YSYEKL come from the germline V gene. The chain's CDR3 is CASSQEGRGSQPQHF. CDR3 DNA: TGCGCCAGCAGCCAAGAAGGCAGGGGTAGTCAGCCCCAGCATTTT.

This clone showed up just a few times. This sequence joins TRBV25-1 and TRBJ2-7; D might be TRBD2 (6 bases). Germline CDR1 reads MGHDK; CDR2 reads SYGVNS. V was pared by 6 bases and J by 3 bases, with 12 bases between. The CDR3 has 13 amino acids. CDR3: CASRAAGSYEQYF. CDR3 nucleotides: TGTGCCAGCAGAGCGGCGGGGAGCTACGAGCAGTACTTC.

The V gene is TRBV6-6, the J gene TRBJ1-2, with D tentatively TRBD1 (5 bases). Per the germline V gene, CDR1 is MNHNY and CDR2 is SVGAGI (reference sequence). The CDR3 is 14 amino acids. The V and J ends lost 6 bases and 8 bases respectively, with 19 bases between them. The CDR3 nucleotides are TGTGCCAGCAGCCTGGGGGGACCTCAAAAGGGCTACACCTTC. Translation: CASSLGGPQKGYTF.

The genes are TRBV7-9 and TRBJ2-7, with TRBD2 as a possible D gene (6 bases). The CDR3 length is 14 residues. CDR1 and CDR2 (germline): SEHNR, FQNEAQ (reference sequence). V was trimmed by 5 bases and J by 4 bases, leaving 15 bases between them. CDR3: CASSAPGAIYEQYF. For the CDR3, the DNA is TGTGCCAGCAGCGCGCCGGGAGCCATTTACGAGCAGTACTTC.

The J gene is TRBJ1-1, the V gene TRBV9; D may be TRBD1 (5 bases). This CDR3 is 11 amino acids long. V was trimmed by 3 bases and J by 11 bases, leaving 11 bases between them. Germline V gene lookup returns CDR1 SGDLS and CDR2 YYNGEE. Here the CDR3 reads CASSAQTEAFF. Here the CDR3 DNA reads TGTGCCAGCAGCGCCCAGACAGAGGCTTTCTTT.

This rearrangement joins TRBV7-8 to TRBJ1-6; perhaps TRBD1 as D (5 bases). Trimming left V 3 bases short and J 8 bases short, with 14 bases between. Germline V gives CDR1 SGHVS, CDR2 FQNEAQ. The CDR3 is 15 amino acids. In DNA, the CDR3 is TGTGCCAGCAGCTTCTCGACAGCGTGGGATTCACCCCTCCACTTT. It codes for CASSFSTAWDSPLHF.